A selection of T cell receptor beta chains follows, all from one sample in a study of T cells of healthy individuals. TCRdb used MiXCR to reprocess the 5' RACE reads, holding one entry per CDR3 protein. Counted here are about 96,000 distinct CDR3 sequences, 17% occurring once; the ten biggest clones make up 6.2%. The receptor set was obtained from a human donor in good health. Both conserved end residues are part of each CDR3. A D gene is named only where the DNA matches it firmly. Not all rows give a size; the values are once, few, many and, for expanded clones, a class.

V	J	size	D	CDR3	DNA
TRBV11-2	TRBJ1-4	.	.	CASSHSGTNEKLFF	TGTGCCAGCAGTCACAGTGGAACTAATGAAAAACTGTTTTTT
TRBV7-2	TRBJ1-5	.	.	CASSPSVNQPQHF	TGTGCCAGCAGTCCCTCGGTCAATCAGCCCCAGCATTTT
TRBV14	TRBJ1-3	.	.	CASSQGGSGNTIYF	TGTGCCAGCAGCCAAGGGGGTTCTGGAAACACCATATATTTT
TRBV4-1	TRBJ2-1	.	TRBD2	CASGTSGSRSYNEQFF	TGCGCCTCCGGGACTAGCGGGAGTAGGTCCTACAATGAGCAGTTCTTC
TRBV2	TRBJ2-5	.	TRBD2	CASSEMTSGSRETQYF	TGTGCCAGCAGTGAAATGACTAGCGGGAGCAGAGAGACCCAGTACTTC
TRBV5-1	TRBJ1-3	.	TRBD1	CASSIGTGGTSTGNTIYF	TGCGCCAGCAGCATCGGGACAGGGGGCACCTCGACTGGAAACACCATATATTTT
TRBV7-2	TRBJ2-3	few	.	CASSLSRGVWTDTQYF	TGTGCCAGCAGCTTAAGCCGCGGGGTTTGGACAGATACGCAGTATTTT
TRBV28	TRBJ1-5	few	TRBD1	CASSSGPGGNQPQHF	TGTGCCAGCAGTTCTGGGCCAGGGGGTAATCAGCCCCAGCATTTT
TRBV6-6	TRBJ2-6	.	.	CASSPQTDSGANVLTF	TGTGCCAGCAGTCCCCAGACAGATTCTGGGGCCAACGTCCTGACTTTC
TRBV6-2/TRBV6-3	TRBJ2-3	.	.	CASTPEGLRTDTQYF	TGTGCCAGCACCCCAGAGGGCCTAAGGACAGATACGCAGTATTTT
TRBV6-5	TRBJ2-5	few	.	CASSYSGQIQETQYF	TGTGCCAGCAGTTACTCGGGGCAGATCCAAGAGACCCAGTACTTC
TRBV5-1	TRBJ2-5	.	TRBD1	CASSLTGGAGQETQYF	TGCGCCAGCAGCCTGACAGGGGGCGCCGGCCAAGAGACCCAGTACTTC
TRBV11-2	TRBJ2-1	many	.	CASSLVGGRAHEQFF	TGTGCCAGCAGCTTAGTAGGGGGTAGGGCCCATGAGCAGTTCTTC
TRBV7-2	TRBJ2-5	.	TRBD2	CASSLGLARETQYF	TGTGCCAGCAGTCTGGGACTAGCGAGGGAGACCCAGTACTTC
TRBV20-1	TRBJ2-7	.	TRBD1	CSAPPGQGSYEQYF	TGCAGTGCCCCCCCGGGACAGGGGTCCTACGAGCAGTACTTC
TRBV14	TRBJ2-3	few	.	CASSQRGAPTDTQYF	TGTGCCAGCAGCCAAAGAGGGGCTCCCACAGATACGCAGTATTTT
TRBV7-2	TRBJ2-3	.	.	CASSSDRWDTQYF	TGTGCCAGCAGCTCTGACAGGTGGGATACGCAGTATTTT
TRBV4-3	TRBJ2-4	.	.	CASSQDRRRPNIQYF	TGCGCCAGCAGCCAAGATCGGAGACGACCAAACATTCAGTACTTC
TRBV7-9	TRBJ1-4	.	TRBD1	CASGSTGVTEKLFF	TGTGCCAGCGGTTCGACAGGGGTGACGGAAAAACTGTTTTTT
TRBV28	TRBJ2-5	many	.	CASSPGGGWKTQYF	TGTGCCAGCAGTCCAGGGGGGGGGTGGAAGACCCAGTACTTC
TRBV12-3/TRBV12-4	TRBJ1-5	.	.	CASSLGATGQPQHF	TGTGCCAGCAGTTTGGGGGCCACCGGTCAGCCCCAGCATTTT
TRBV21-1	TRBJ2-1	many	.	CASSNLDRDNEQFF	TGTGCCAGCAGCAACCTGGACAGGGACAATGAGCAGTTCTTC
TRBV6-5	TRBJ1-1	many	.	CASTRQDTEAFF	TGTGCCAGCACCAGACAGGACACTGAAGCTTTCTTT
TRBV12-3/TRBV12-4	TRBJ2-7	.	.	CASSFSRAKREQYF	TGTGCCAGCAGTTTCAGCAGGGCGAAAAGGGAGCAGTACTTC
TRBV12-3/TRBV12-4	TRBJ2-4	many	.	CASSFIAKNIQYF	TGTGCCAGCAGTTTTATAGCCAAAAACATTCAGTACTTC
TRBV6-2/TRBV6-3	TRBJ2-7	.	.	CASSPNLGSAYEQYF	TGTGCCAGCAGTCCCAATCTGGGGTCAGCCTACGAGCAGTACTTC
TRBV2	TRBJ2-1	.	TRBD2	CASSEDSGGLSYNEQFF	TGTGCCAGCAGTGAAGATAGCGGGGGATTATCCTACAATGAGCAGTTCTTC
TRBV24-1	TRBJ2-1	.	TRBD1	CATSDRDRRINEQFF	TGTGCCACCAGTGATCGGGACAGGCGGATCAATGAGCAGTTCTTC
TRBV6-2/TRBV6-3	TRBJ2-5	few	TRBD1	CASTNTGDQETQYF	TGTGCCAGCACTAACACAGGGGATCAAGAGACCCAGTACTTC
TRBV7-9	TRBJ1-3	once	.	CASSLRWGTGNTIYF	TGTGCCAGCAGCTTGCGTTGGGGTACGGGAAACACCATATATTTT
TRBV7-9	TRBJ2-6	many	.	CASSLYASSSGANVLTF	TGTGCCAGCAGCTTATACGCCTCCTCCTCTGGGGCCAACGTCCTGACTTTC
TRBV11-1	TRBJ2-7	few	.	CASSPRRDEQYF	TGTGCCAGCAGCCCCAGGCGTGACGAGCAGTACTTC
TRBV10-3	TRBJ2-7	.	TRBD2	CAISESSLAAYEQYF	TGTGCCATCAGTGAGTCGTCCCTAGCGGCCTACGAGCAGTACTTC
TRBV6-2/TRBV6-3	TRBJ2-7	few	.	CASSSVSREGGQYF	TGTGCCAGCAGTTCGGTCTCCAGGGAAGGGGGGCAGTACTTC
TRBV6-5	TRBJ2-5	few	TRBD1	CASSYDREETQYF	TGTGCCAGCAGTTACGACAGGGAAGAGACCCAGTACTTC
TRBV7-2	TRBJ1-6	few	TRBD1	CASSLKTGGSPLHF	TGTGCCAGCAGCTTAAAAACAGGGGGGTCACCCCTCCACTTT
TRBV6-2/TRBV6-3	TRBJ2-3	few	.	CASNPRLGGDTQYF	TGTGCCAGCAACCCGCGACTAGGGGGAGATACGCAGTATTTT
TRBV11-2	TRBJ2-7	.	.	CASSLEQGGEQYF	TGTGCCAGCAGCTTAGAACAGGGCGGCGAGCAGTACTTC
TRBV6-1	TRBJ1-1	.	.	CASSSSGVNTEAFF	TGTGCCAGCAGTTCCTCAGGGGTGAACACTGAAGCTTTCTTT
TRBV6-6	TRBJ1-5	once	.	CASSGPGPQHF	TGTGCCAGCAGCGGGCCGGGGCCCCAGCATTTT
TRBV5-1	TRBJ2-2	many	.	CASSLSAGTGELFF	TGCGCCAGCAGCTTGTCGGCAGGCACCGGGGAGCTGTTTTTT
TRBV12-3/TRBV12-4	TRBJ2-2	many	.	CASSRTTVTNTGELFF	TGTGCCAGCAGCCGAACGACAGTTACGAACACCGGGGAGCTGTTTTTT